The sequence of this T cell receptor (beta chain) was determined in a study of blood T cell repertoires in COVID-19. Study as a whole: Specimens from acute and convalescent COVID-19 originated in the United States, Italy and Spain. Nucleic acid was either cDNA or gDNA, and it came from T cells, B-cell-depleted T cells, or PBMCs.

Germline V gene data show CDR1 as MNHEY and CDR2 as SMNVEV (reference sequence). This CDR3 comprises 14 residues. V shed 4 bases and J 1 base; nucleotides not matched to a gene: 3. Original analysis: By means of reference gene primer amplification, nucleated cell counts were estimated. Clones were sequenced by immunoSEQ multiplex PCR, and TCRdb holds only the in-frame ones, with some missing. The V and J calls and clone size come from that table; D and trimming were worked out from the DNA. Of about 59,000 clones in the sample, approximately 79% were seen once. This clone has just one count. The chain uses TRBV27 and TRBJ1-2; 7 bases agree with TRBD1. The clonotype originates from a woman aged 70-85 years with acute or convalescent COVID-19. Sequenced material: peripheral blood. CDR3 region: CASSYRGGNYGYTF. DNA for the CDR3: TGTGCCAGCAGTTACAGGGGCGGTAACTATGGCTACACCTTC.